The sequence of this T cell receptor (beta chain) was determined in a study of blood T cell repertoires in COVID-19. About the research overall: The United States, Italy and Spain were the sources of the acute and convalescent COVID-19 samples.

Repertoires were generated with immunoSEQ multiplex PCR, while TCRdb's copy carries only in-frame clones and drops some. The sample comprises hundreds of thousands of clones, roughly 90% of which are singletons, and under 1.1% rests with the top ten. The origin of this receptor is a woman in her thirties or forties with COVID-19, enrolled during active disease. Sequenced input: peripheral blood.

Here the CDR3 reads CASRDRGPTDTQYF. CDR3 sequence (DNA): TGTGCCAGCAGAGACAGGGGGCCAACAGATACGCAGTATTTT. V gene TRBV6-5 combines with J gene TRBJ2-3; 10 nucleotides agree with TRBD1. The CDR3 has 14 amino acids. V shed 6 bases, J shed 3 bases, and the junction held 3 bases outside the gene matches. Germline V gives CDR1 MNHEY, CDR2 SVGAGI.